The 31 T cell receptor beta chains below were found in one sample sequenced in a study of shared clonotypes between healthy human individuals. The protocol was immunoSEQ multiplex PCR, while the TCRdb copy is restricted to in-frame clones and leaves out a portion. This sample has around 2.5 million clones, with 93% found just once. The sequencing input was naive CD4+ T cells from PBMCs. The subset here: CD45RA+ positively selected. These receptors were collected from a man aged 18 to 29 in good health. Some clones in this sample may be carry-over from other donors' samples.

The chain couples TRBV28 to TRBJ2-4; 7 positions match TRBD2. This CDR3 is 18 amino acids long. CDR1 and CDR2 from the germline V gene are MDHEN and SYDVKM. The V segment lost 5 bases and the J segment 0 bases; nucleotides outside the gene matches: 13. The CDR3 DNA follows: TGTGCCAGCAGTCCCGGGACTACCGGGAATCTAGCCAAAAACATTCAGTACTTC. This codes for CASSPGTTGNLAKNIQYF.

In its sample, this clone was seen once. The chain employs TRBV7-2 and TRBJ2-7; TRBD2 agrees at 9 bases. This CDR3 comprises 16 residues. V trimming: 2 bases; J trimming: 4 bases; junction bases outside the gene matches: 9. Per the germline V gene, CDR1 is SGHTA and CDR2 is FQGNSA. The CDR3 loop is CASSLMIALAGYEQYF. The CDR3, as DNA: TGTGCCAGCAGCTTAATGATTGCCCTAGCGGGATACGAGCAGTACTTC.

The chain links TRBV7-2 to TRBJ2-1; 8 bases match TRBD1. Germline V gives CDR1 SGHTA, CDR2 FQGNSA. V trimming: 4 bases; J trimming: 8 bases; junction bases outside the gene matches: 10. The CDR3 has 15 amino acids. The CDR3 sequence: CASSSGQGSRDEQFF. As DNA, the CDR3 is TGTGCCAGCAGCTCCGGACAGGGTTCTCGGGATGAGCAGTTCTTC.

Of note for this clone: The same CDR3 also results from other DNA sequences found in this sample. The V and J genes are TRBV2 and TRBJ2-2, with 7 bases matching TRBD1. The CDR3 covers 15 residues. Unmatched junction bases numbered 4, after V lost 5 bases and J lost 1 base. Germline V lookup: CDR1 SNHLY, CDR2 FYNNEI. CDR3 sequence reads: CASSRQGKNTGELFF. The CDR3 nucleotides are TGTGCCAGCAGTCGACAGGGCAAGAACACCGGGGAGCTGTTTTTT.

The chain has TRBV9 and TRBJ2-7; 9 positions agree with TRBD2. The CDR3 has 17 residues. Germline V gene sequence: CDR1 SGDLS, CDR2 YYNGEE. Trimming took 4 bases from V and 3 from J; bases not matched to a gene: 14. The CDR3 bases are TGTGCCAGCAGCCCCGGGGGTAGCGGGAGTTACGGCTACGAGCAGTACTTC. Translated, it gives CASSPGGSGSYGYEQYF.

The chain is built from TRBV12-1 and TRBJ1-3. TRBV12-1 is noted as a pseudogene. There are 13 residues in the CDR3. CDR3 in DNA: TGTGCCAGCAGCATGTCCTCTGGAAACACCATATATTTT. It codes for CASSMSSGNTIYF.

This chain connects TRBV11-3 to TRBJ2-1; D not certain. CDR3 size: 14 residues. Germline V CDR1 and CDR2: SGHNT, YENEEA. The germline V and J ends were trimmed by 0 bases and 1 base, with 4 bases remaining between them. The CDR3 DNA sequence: TGTGCCAGCAGCTTAGAAGGGTCCTACAATGAGCAGTTCTTC. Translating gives CASSLEGSYNEQFF.

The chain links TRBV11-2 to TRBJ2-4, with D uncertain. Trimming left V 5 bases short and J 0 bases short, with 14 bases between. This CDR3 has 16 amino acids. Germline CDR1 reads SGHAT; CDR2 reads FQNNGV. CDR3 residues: CASSRQPLLAKNIQYF. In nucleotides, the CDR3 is TGTGCCAGCAGCCGTCAGCCGCTCTTAGCCAAAAACATTCAGTACTTC.

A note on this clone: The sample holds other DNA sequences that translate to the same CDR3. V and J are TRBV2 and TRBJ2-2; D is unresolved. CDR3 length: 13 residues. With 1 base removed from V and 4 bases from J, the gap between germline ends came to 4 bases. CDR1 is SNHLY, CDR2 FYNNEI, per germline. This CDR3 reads CASSEDFTGELFF. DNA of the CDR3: TGTGCCAGCAGTGAAGATTTCACCGGGGAGCTGTTTTTT.

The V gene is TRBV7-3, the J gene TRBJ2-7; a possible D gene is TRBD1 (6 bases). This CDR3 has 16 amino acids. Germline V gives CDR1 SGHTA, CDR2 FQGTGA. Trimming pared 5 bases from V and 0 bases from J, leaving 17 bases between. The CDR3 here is CASSVGGRGSSYEQYF. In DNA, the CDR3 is TGTGCCAGCAGCGTAGGAGGCAGGGGTAGCTCCTACGAGCAGTACTTC.

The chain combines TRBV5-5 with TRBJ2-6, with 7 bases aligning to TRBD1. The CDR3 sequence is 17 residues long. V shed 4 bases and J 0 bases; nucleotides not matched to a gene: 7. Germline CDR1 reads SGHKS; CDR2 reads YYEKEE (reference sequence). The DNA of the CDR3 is TGTGCCAGCAGCACCAGGGGGATGAACTCTGGGGCCAACGTCCTGACTTTC. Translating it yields CASSTRGMNSGANVLTF. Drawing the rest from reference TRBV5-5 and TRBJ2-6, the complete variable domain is DAGVTQSPTHLIKTRGQQVTLRCSPISGHKSVSWYQQVLGQGPQFIFQYYEKEERGRGNFPDRFSARQFPNYSSELNVNALLLGDSALYLCASSTRGMNSGANVLTFGAGSRLTVL.

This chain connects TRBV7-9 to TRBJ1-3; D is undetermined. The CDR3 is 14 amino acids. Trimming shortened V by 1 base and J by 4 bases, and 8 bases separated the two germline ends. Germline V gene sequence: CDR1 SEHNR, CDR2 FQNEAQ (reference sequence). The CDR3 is CASSLDLIGNTIYF. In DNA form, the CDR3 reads TGTGCCAGCAGCTTAGATTTAATAGGAAACACCATATATTTT.

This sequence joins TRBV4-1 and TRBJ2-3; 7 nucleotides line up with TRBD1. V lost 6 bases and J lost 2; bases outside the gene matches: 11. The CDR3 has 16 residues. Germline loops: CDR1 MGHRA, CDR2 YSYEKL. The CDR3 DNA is TGCGCCAGCAGTCCCCCGACAGGGTCAAACACAGATACGCAGTATTTT. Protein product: CASSPPTGSNTDTQYF.

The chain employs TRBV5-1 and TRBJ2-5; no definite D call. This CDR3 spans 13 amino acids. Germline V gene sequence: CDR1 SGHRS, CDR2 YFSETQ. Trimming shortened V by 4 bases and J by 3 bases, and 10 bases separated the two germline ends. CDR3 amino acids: CASSPRQEETQYF. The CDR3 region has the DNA TGCGCCAGCAGCCCTCGACAAGAAGAGACCCAGTACTTC.

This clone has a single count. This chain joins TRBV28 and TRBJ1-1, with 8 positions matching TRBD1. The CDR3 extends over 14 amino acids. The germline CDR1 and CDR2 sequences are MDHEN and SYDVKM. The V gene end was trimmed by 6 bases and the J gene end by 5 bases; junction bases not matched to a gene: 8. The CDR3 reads CASSGQGFGTEAFF. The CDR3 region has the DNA TGTGCCAGCAGCGGACAGGGATTTGGGACTGAAGCTTTCTTT.

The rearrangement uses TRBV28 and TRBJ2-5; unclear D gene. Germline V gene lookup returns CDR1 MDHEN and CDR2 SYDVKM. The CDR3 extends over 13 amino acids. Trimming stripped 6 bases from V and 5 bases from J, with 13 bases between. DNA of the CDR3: TGTGCCAGCAGGGGGTGGCAGAAGGAGACCCAGTACTTC. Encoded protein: CASRGWQKETQYF.

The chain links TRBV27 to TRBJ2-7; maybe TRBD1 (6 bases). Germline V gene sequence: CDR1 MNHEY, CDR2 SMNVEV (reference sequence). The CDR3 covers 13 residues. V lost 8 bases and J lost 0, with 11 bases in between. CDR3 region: CASARTVSYEQYF. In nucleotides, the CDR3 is TGTGCCAGCGCCCGGACAGTCTCCTACGAGCAGTACTTC.

The CDR3 loop reads CASSPWTSGKNEQFF. In DNA, the CDR3 is TGTGCCAGCAGTCCGTGGACTAGCGGGAAGAATGAGCAGTTCTTC. This chain uses TRBV6-6 with TRBJ2-1; 12 bases are a match to TRBD2. The CDR3 consists of 15 residues. Germline V gene sequence: CDR1 MNHNY, CDR2 SVGAGI (reference sequence). The V and J ends lost 5 bases and 7 bases, in that order; junction bases with no gene match: 6.

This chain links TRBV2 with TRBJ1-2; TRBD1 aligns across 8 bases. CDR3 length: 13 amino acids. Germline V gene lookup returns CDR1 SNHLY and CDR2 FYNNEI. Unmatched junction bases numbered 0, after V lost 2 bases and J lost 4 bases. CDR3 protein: CASSEQGAYGYTF. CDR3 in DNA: TGTGCCAGCAGTGAACAGGGGGCCTATGGCTACACCTTC.

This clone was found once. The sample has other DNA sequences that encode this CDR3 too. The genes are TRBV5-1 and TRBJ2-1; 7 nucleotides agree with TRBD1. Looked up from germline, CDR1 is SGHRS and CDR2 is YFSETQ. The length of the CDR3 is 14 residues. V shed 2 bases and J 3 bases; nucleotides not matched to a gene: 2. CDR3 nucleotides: TGCGCCAGCAGCTTCGGGACAGTCTACAATGAGCAGTTCTTC. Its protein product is CASSFGTVYNEQFF.

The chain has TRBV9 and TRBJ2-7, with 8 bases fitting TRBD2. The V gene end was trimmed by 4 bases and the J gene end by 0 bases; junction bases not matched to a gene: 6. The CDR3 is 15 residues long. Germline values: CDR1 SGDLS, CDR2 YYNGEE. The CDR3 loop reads CASSPRGGRSYEQYF. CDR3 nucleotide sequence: TGTGCCAGCAGCCCCCGGGGGGGTCGCTCCTACGAGCAGTACTTC.

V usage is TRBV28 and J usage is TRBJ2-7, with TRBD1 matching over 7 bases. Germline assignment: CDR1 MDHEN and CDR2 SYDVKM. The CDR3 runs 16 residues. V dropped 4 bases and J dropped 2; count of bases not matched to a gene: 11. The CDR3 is CASSSSGDRVPYEQYF. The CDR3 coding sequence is TGTGCCAGCAGTTCATCTGGAGACAGGGTTCCCTACGAGCAGTACTTC. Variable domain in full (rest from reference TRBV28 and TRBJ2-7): DVKVTQSSRYLVKRTGEKVFLECVQDMDHENMFWYRQDPGLGLRLIYFSYDVKMKEKGDIPEGYSVSREKKERFSLILESASTNQTSMYLCASSSSGDRVPYEQYFGPGTRLTVT.

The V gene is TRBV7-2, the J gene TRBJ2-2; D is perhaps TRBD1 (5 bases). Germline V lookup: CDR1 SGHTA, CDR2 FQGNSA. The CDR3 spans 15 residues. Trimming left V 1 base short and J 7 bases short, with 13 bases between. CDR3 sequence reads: CASSLGRQLNGELFF. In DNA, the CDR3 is TGTGCCAGCAGCTTAGGGCGACAGCTTAACGGGGAGCTGTTTTTT.

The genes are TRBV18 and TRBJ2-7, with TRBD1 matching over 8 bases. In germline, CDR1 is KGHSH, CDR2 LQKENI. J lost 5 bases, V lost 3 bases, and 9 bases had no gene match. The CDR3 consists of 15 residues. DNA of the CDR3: TGTGCCAGCTCACCGGTGCTTCAGGGGGCCCACGAGCAGTACTTC. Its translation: CASSPVLQGAHEQYF. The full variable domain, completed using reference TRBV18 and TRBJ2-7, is NAGVMQNPRHLVRRRGQEARLRCSPMKGHSHVYWYRQLPEEGLKFMVYLQKENIIDESGMPKERFSAEFPKEGPSILRIQQVVRGDSAAYFCASSPVLQGAHEQYFGPGTRLTVT.

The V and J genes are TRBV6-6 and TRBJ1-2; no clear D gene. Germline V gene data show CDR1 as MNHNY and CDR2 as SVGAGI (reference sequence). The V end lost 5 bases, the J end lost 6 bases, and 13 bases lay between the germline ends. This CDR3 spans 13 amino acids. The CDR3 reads CASSPAGGNGYTF. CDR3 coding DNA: TGTGCCAGCAGTCCAGCCGGAGGGAATGGCTACACCTTC.

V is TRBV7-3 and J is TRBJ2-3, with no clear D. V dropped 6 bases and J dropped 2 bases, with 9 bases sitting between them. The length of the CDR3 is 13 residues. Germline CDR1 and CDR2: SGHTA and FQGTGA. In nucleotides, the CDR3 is TGTGCCAGCAGTCTAAAACCCACAGATACGCAGTATTTT. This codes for CASSLKPTDTQYF.

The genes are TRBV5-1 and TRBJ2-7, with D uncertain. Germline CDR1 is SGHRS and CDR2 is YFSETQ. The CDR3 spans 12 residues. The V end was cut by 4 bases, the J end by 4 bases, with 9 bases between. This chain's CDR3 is CASSPRDYEQYF. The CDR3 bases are TGCGCCAGCAGCCCAAGAGATTACGAGCAGTACTTC. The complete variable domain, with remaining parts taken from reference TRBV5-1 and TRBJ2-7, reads KAGVTQTPRYLIKTRGQQVTLSCSPISGHRSVSWYQQTPGQGLQFLFEYFSETQRNKGNFPGRFSGRQFSNSRSEMNVSTLELGDSALYLCASSPRDYEQYFGPGTRLTVT.

The CDR3 DNA reads as TGTGCCAGCAGTGCCGAGAGGTGGGGTGAAAAACTGTTTTTT. Translated: CASSAERWGEKLFF. J is TRBJ1-4 and V is TRBV28; D is ambiguous. The V gene's germline CDR1 is MDHEN and CDR2 SYDVKM. V was clipped by 5 bases and J by 7 bases, with 14 bases between them. The CDR3 is 14 residues long.

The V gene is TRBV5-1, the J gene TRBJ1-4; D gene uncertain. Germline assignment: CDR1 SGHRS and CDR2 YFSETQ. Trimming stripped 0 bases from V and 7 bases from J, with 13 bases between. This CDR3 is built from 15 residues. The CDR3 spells CASSLGAQPGEKLFF. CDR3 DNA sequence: TGCGCCAGCAGCTTGGGCGCTCAACCGGGTGAAAAACTGTTTTTT.

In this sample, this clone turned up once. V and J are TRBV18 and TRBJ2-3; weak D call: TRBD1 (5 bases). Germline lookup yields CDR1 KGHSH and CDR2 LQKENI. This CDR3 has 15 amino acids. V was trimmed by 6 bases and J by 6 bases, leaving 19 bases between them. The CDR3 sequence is CASSLEQGVLDTQYF. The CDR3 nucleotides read TGTGCCAGCTCCCTCGAGCAGGGTGTCTTGGATACGCAGTATTTT.

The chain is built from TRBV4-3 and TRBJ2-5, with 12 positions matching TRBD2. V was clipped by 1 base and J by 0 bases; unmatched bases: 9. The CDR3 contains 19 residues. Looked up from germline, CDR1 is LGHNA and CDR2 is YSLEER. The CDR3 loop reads CASSQGRTSGAGYQETQYF. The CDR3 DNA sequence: TGCGCCAGCAGCCAAGGCCGGACTAGCGGGGCCGGGTACCAAGAGACCCAGTACTTC.